This T cell receptor beta chain was found in a study of blood T cells in healthy people across ages (dated by TCRdb to about 2015). Regarding the research as a whole: Template switching captured roughly one uniquely barcoded TCR beta cDNA molecule per two T cells in model experiments. Using deep sequencing normalized with unique cDNA molecular identifiers, the study measured how TCR beta repertoire diversity changes with age. Using the same blood draw, the study looked at two additional independent replicas of 1 million unique cDNA reads for two donors, one aged 18 to 30 and the other aged 80 or older. The donors were split into four age groups: young (average around 16 years), middle-aged (roughly 39), aged (approximately 60) and long-lived (approximately 80).

Comment on this clonotype: The target of this receptor is not known. Per-nucleotide qualities are absent, and no much larger clonotype sits a single base away.

Results and caveats for the whole study, not just this receptor: Compared with the aged group, more naive CD4+ T cells, fewer expanded clones and increased TCR diversity were shown by the long-lived group, suggesting age selection. Estimates of total diversity from one million sequenced T cells were regarded as lower bounds and underestimates. A strong correlation was found between observed TCR beta diversity and the percentage of naive T cells measured by flow cytometry. Conclusive comparison of naive and antigen-experienced compartments was prevented by the profiling of bulk unsorted PBMCs. Observed TCR beta diversity per million T cells fell roughly linearly with age, and a significant reduction was already apparent by age approximately 40. Because the CMV infection status of the donors was unknown, age-related changes in expanded clonotypes may potentially have been confounded.

Via the germline V gene, CDR1 is LGHNT and CDR2 FRNRAP. V and J are truncated by 5 bases and 1 base respectively, leaving an intervening sequence of 8 bases. The CDR3 numbers 13 residues from cysteine through phenylalanine. Kept here is only the CDR3 DNA, which spans 39 bases and is read in frame from base 1. The donors were roughly 39 Caucasian individuals from Russia, aged roughly 6 to 95 years, who were systemically healthy. Each donor gave approximately 10 milliliters of peripheral blood, collected into EDTA-treated Vacutainer tubes. Ficoll-Paque density-gradient centrifugation was used to isolate PBMCs, with at least 6 million per sample. Total RNA, at least 6 micrograms per sample, was extracted from PBMCs with Trizol reagent. For every donor, flow cytometry on a PBMC aliquot measured the percentage of naive CD45RAhigh/CD27high T cells. The library was built by means of 5' RACE. TCRdb shows the sequencer as Illumina HiSeq 2500. A second roughly 7 to 11 cycle PCR used a sample-barcoded 5' primer and a J-beta primer mix. Each TCR beta cDNA molecule received a unique molecular identifier from a template-switch 5' adaptor carrying 12 random nucleotides. At least 3 million CDR3-containing paired-end reads were obtained from each sample. All of the RNA was converted into first-strand cDNA using the Mint cDNA synthesis kit, with a TRBC-specific oligonucleotide serving as the primer. After uracil-DNA glycosylase treatment, a first 18-cycle PCR used universal primers M1SS and BC2_uni_R on all cDNA. Regarding the original processing steps: For normalization, 1 million high-quality reads, each with a distinct molecular identifier, were randomly selected from each sample. Reads with shared molecular identifiers were discarded instead of being binned into consensus sequences. MiTCR, run with a Q25 quality threshold and the strictest error-elimination algorithm, handled CDR3 identification, clonotype clustering and error correction. A nonparametric unseen species model using Euler transformation provided a lower-bound estimate of total TCR beta diversity. The public reads were reanalyzed by TCRdb: fastp trimming at Q25, MiXCR alignment, in-frame beta chains only. Identical CDR3 protein sequences are pooled into one entry, listed with their most common genes and DNA. For this entry, the V and J calls and clone size follow TCRdb and not the study's own pipeline. This sample has some 1,000,000 distinct CDR3 sequences in its table, and about 25% of those were observed once. The ten largest make up 0.65% to 0.75% of the sample.

These same data were also listed under a study on T cells of mothers and their children. As the second paper documents: Nine systemically healthy Caucasian individuals served as donors, namely three mothers together with their six children. cDNA synthesis consumed the entire amount of extracted RNA, loaded at around 1.5 ug RNA in each 15 ul reaction. In the second PCR, sample barcodes and 2-4 random nucleotides were introduced via the M1S primer. Each mother yielded over 8.5 million TCR beta CDR3 reads and each child roughly 2.9 million reads. In both related and unrelated pairs, thymic selection shapes the output of TCR recombination in a similar way, with inherited differences having only a minor effect. Normalized repertoire overlap was always found to be slightly, but never significantly, higher in related mother-child pairs than in unrelated mother-child pairs. No persistent microchimeric T cell clones were found, with a detection sensitivity of approximately 94 clones per million clonotypes. The study used deep NGS to compare TCR beta repertoires of mothers and children, seeking features distinguishing related mother-child pairs from unrelated individuals. The mean age was around 40 +/- 4 years for the mothers and approximately 11 +/- 4 years for the children. After adapter ligation with NEBNext reagents, the libraries were sequenced on Illumina HiSeq 2000 with 100+100 nt paired-end reads. To avoid cross-contamination, the mother libraries and the child libraries were prepared a month apart and sequenced in separate runs. Each donor had between roughly 500,000 and 2,200,000 distinct TCR beta clonotypes identified. Naive TCR beta clonotypes were estimated from low-frequency clonotypes matched to each donor's FACS-determined naive share, without sorting.

This receptor chain uses TRBV12-5 and TRBJ2-5, with a weak D call of TRBD2 (5 bases match). This clonotype was obtained from a girl aged 2-9 years in good health. The sample taken for sequencing was blood. The nucleotide sequence reads as follows: TGTGCTAGTGGTCTCGAGGGCCAAGAGACCCAGTACTTC. The resulting protein is CASGLEGQETQYF.